The 8 T cell receptor beta chains below all came from one sample that was sequenced in a study of CD8 T cells in Susac syndrome. Random-hexamer reverse transcription was applied to about 0.5 to 1 ug RNA. TCRdb reanalysed the immunoSEQ multiplex PCR reads using MiXCR and keeps one entry per CDR3 protein. The repertoire holds roughly 120,000 distinct CDR3 sequences, around 94% seen once, with under 0.095% in the top ten. Sequencing was carried out using CD4+ T cells from PBMCs. These receptors were taken from a human donor in good health.

The chain links TRBV29-1 to TRBJ1-2, with 10 bases identical to TRBD1. V lost 6 bases and J lost 8; bases outside the gene matches: 15. The germline V gene encodes CDR1 SQVTM and CDR2 ANQGSEA. This CDR3 comprises 15 residues. In DNA, the CDR3 is TGCAGCGTGGACGAAACCAGGGACAGGGGAGGAGGCTACACCTTC. It is translated as CSVDETRDRGGGYTF. Complete variable domain (other parts from reference TRBV29-1 and TRBJ1-2): SAVISQKPSRDICQRGTSLTIQCQVDSQVTMMFWYRQQPGQSLTLIATANQGSEATYESGFVIDKFPISRPNLTFSTLTVSNMSPEDSSIYLCSVDETRDRGGGYTFGSGTRLTVV.

CDR3 amino acids: CSVASFPRGDTEAFF. As DNA, the CDR3 is TGCAGCGTTGCTTCGTTTCCTCGGGGAGACACTGAAGCTTTCTTT. The rearrangement uses TRBV29-1 and TRBJ1-1; D is unclear. CDR3 length: 15 residues. Trimming cost V 4 bases and J 3 bases, with 18 bases left between them. Germline CDR1 and CDR2: SQVTM and ANQGSEA.

This clonotype was recorded once. The chain combines TRBV19 with TRBJ2-3; D gene unclear. The V gene lost 3 bases and the J gene lost 0 bases, with 10 bases spanning the gap. In germline, CDR1 is LNHDA, CDR2 SQIVND (reference sequence). The CDR3 has 15 residues. The CDR3: CASSIRAASTDTQYF. As DNA, the CDR3 is TGTGCCAGTAGTATTCGGGCAGCTAGCACAGATACGCAGTATTTT.

This rearrangement joins TRBV29-1 to TRBJ2-2; 8 nucleotides match TRBD1. Germline V lookup: CDR1 SQVTM, CDR2 ANQGSEA. V trimming: 6 bases; J trimming: 3 bases; junction bases outside the gene matches: 6. This CDR3 is built from 14 residues. The CDR3 DNA is TGCAGCGTCGGAGGACAGGGCGACACCGGGGAGCTGTTTTTT. It yields the protein CSVGGQGDTGELFF.

The rearrangement uses TRBV29-1 and TRBJ1-1, with D unclear. Germline V gene sequence: CDR1 SQVTM, CDR2 ANQGSEA. This CDR3 is built from 14 residues. Trimming pared 3 bases from V and 1 base from J, leaving 12 bases between. The CDR3 here is CSVDMVAGNTEAFF. CDR3 DNA: TGCAGCGTTGATATGGTGGCGGGGAACACTGAAGCTTTCTTT. Full variable domain (remainder filled in from reference TRBV29-1 and TRBJ1-1): SAVISQKPSRDICQRGTSLTIQCQVDSQVTMMFWYRQQPGQSLTLIATANQGSEATYESGFVIDKFPISRPNLTFSTLTVSNMSPEDSSIYLCSVDMVAGNTEAFFGQGTRLTVV.

The chain combines TRBV19 with TRBJ2-7; 9 bases are a match to TRBD2. V was pared by 3 bases and J by 4 bases, with 16 bases of the junction left unmatched. Germline-derived CDR1 and CDR2 are LNHDA and SQIVND (reference sequence). The CDR3 is made up of 18 amino acids. CDR3: CASSIRGGLAGRGYEQYF. In DNA form, the CDR3 reads TGTGCCAGTAGTATCCGAGGCGGGCTAGCGGGAAGAGGGTACGAGCAGTACTTC.

The chain uses TRBV5-1 and TRBJ1-1, with D maybe TRBD1 (6 bases). Per the germline V gene, CDR1 is SGHRS and CDR2 is YFSETQ. This CDR3 is 14 amino acids long. Deletions cut 4 bases from V and 4 bases from J, with 14 bases between. The CDR3 DNA is TGCGCCAGCAGCCGGGACATTTACCTCACTGAAGCTTTCTTT. Its protein is CASSRDIYLTEAFF.

V is TRBV5-8 and J is TRBJ2-5; D may be TRBD1 (5 bases). The V gene lost 3 bases and the J gene lost 5 bases, with 14 bases spanning the gap. Germline assignment: CDR1 SGHTS and CDR2 YDEGEE. The CDR3 contains 14 residues. Written as DNA, the CDR3 is TGTGCCAGCAGCTCCACAGGCGAGAGGGAGACCCAGTACTTC. Its protein product is CASSSTGERETQYF.